This T cell receptor beta chain was observed in a study of T cell responses to AZD1222 COVID-19 vaccine. Study findings and constraints: Regions 160-218 and 743-854 held dominance among vaccine-associated CD4 TCRs, which spanned spike. Within unmutated variant regions lay the reported targets of nearly half of spike-specific TCRs. In all cases, repertoires were sampled only after the peak T cell response.

CDR1 MNHEY and CDR2 SVGAGI come from the germline V gene. The ends lost 8 bases at V and 2 bases at J; junction bases unmatched: 2. The CDR3 length is 12 residues. In regard to this clone: As yet, its antigen is unknown.

The method was immunoSEQ multiplex PCR; TCRdb's version includes in-frame clones alone and lacks a portion of them. This sample yields 100,000 to 130,000 clones, of which about 90% are seen a single time; approximately 22% belongs to the top ten. Sample: peripheral blood, taken on day 0 of AZD1222 vaccination. The chain combines TRBV6-5 with TRBJ1-2; TRBD1 matches at 7 bases. The origin of this receptor is an adult in good health. DNA of the CDR3: TGTGCCAGCCCGGGACAGAACTATGGCTACACCTTC. It codes for CASPGQNYGYTF.